This TCR beta chain was sequenced for a study of graft-versus-host responses after intestinal transplantation. Study results and limitations: Elevated graft-versus-host to host-versus-graft clonal ratios in allografts were recorded for patients with graft-donor T cell macrochimerism. Recipient bone marrow held GvH clones, some seen earlier in ileum or blood.

Profiled with immunoSEQ multiplex PCR; TCRdb holds only in-frame clones, not every one. The sample has tens of thousands of clones; roughly 90% are singletons. To note about this clone: No antigen is known for it.

The CDR3 runs to 15 residues. CDR1 and CDR2 (germline): MDHEN, SYDVKM. The junction had 5 bases not matched to a gene; V was cut back by 5 bases and J by 5 bases. The clonotype was recovered from a human donor who received an intestinal transplant. The rearrangement uses TRBV28 and TRBJ2-5; TRBD2 matches 13 bases. Specimen: unstimulated CD8+ T cells sorted from spleen or lymph node cells, collected before intestinal transplant. The CDR3 sequence is CASSGLAGVWETQYF. DNA for the CDR3: TGTGCCAGCAGTGGACTAGCGGGAGTATGGGAGACCCAGTACTTC.